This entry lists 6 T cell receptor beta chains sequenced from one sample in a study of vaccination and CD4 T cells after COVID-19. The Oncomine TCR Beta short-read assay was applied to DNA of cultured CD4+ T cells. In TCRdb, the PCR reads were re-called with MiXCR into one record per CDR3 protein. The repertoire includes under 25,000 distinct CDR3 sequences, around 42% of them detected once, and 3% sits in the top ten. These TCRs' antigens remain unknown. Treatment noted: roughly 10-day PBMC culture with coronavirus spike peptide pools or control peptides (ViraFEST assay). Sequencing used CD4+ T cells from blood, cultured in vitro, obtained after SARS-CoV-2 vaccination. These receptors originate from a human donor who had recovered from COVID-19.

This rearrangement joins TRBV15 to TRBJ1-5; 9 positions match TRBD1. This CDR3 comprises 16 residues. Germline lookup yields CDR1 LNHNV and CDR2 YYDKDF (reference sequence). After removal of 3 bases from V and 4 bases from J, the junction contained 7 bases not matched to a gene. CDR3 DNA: TGTGCCACCAGCAGCGGTGGGACAGGGAGAAATCAGCCCCAGCATTTT. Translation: CATSSGGTGRNQPQHF.

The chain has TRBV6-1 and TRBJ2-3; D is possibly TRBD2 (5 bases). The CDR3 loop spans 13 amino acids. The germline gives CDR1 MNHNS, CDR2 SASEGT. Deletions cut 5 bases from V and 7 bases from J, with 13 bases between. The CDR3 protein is CASSRTVTNTQYF. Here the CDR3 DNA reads TGTGCCAGCAGTAGGACGGTGACTAATACGCAGTATTTT.

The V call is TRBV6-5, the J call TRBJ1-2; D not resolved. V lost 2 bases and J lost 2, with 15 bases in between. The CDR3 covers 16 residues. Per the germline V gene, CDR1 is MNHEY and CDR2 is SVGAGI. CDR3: CASSYVSGRGNYGYTF. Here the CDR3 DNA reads TGTGCCAGCAGTTACGTCAGTGGACGAGGAAACTATGGCTACACCTTC.

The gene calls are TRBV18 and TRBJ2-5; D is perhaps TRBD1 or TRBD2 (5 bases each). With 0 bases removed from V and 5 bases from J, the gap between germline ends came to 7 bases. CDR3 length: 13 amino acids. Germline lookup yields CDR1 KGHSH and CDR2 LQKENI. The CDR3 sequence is CASSPPGRETQYF. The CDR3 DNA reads TGTGCCAGCTCACCACCGGGACGGGAGACCCAGTACTTC.

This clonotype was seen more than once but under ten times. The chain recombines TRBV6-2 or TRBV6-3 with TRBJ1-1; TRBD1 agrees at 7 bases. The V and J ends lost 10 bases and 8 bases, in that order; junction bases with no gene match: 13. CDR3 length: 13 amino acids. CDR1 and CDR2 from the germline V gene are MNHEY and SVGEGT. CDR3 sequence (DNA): TGTGCCACCAACACCGGGACAGAGAGGGAAGCTTTCTTT. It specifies CATNTGTEREAFF.

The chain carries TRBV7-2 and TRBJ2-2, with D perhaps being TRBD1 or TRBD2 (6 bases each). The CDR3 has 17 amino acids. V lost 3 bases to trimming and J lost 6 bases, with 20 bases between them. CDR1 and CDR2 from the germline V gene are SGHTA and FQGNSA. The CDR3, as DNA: TGTGCCAGCAGCTTGCCGGGGGCAGGGGTTTTCCCCGGGGAGCTGTTTTTT. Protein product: CASSLPGAGVFPGELFF.